Listed here are 5 T cell receptor beta chains from one sample, sequenced in a study of beta chain features in type 1 diabetes. The investigators reverse transcribed all of the isolated RNA, so they sequenced expressed TCRB transcripts. TCRdb's table, derived via immunoSEQ multiplex PCR, lists solely in-frame clones and lacks some. The data hold roughly 610,000 clones, with 15% to 18% observed a single time. Specimen: naive CD4+ T cells from blood. These receptors came from a man aged 18 to 29 in good health.

This clone has only a few counts. The gene calls are TRBV7-3 and TRBJ2-1; 10 bases map to TRBD1. Trimming removed 6 bases from V and 4 bases from J; junction bases left unmatched: 3. CDR1 is SGHTA and CDR2 is FQGTGA in the germline V gene. The CDR3 runs 14 residues. CDR3 region: CASSRDRGYNEQFF. CDR3 nucleotide sequence: TGTGCCAGCAGTCGGGACAGGGGTTACAATGAGCAGTTCTTC.

The rearrangement joins TRBV2 to TRBJ1-2, with no clear D. V dropped 6 bases and J dropped 5 bases, with 13 bases sitting between them. Per germline, CDR1 SNHLY and CDR2 FYNNEI. There are 13 residues in the CDR3. CDR3 bases: TGTGCCAGCAGGGCACGGCTACGGTATGGCTACACCTTC. As protein: CASRARLRYGYTF.

Only a few counts were recorded for this clone. The genes are TRBV20-1 and TRBJ2-5, with D maybe TRBD2 (5 bases). CDR3 size: 11 residues. Germline V gene lookup returns CDR1 DFQATT and CDR2 SNEGSKA (reference sequence). The V and J ends lost 6 bases and 4 bases respectively, with 9 bases between them. CDR3 in DNA: TGCAGTGCGCTGGCGGGAGAGACCCAGTACTTC. This codes for CSALAGETQYF.

The gene calls are TRBV7-9 and TRBJ2-2; D is undetermined. The CDR3 has 14 residues. V was clipped by 4 bases and J by 4 bases, with 10 bases between them. CDR1 is SEHNR and CDR2 is FQNEAQ in the germline V gene (reference sequence). CDR3 nucleotides: TGTGCCAGCAGCTCTCAACCAGGCACCGGGGAGCTGTTTTTT. Translated: CASSSQPGTGELFF.

This clone was counted between two and nine times. This rearrangement joins TRBV4-3 to TRBJ1-4, with 12 nucleotides matching TRBD1. The germline gives CDR1 LGHNA, CDR2 YSLEER. The CDR3 consists of 18 residues. The V segment lost 0 bases and the J segment 6 bases; nucleotides outside the gene matches: 8. The CDR3, as DNA: TGCGCCAGCAGCCAAGATTGGGACAGGGGGCGCAGGGATGAAAAACTGTTTTTT. It is translated as CASSQDWDRGRRDEKLFF.